This T cell receptor (beta chain) was captured by sequencing in a study of blood T cell repertoires in COVID-19. The CDR3 contains 15 residues. Trimming took off 0 bases at V and 1 base at J, with 7 bases between the two ends. The germline V gene has CDR1 SGHAT and CDR2 FQNNGV. TCRdb's copy holds only in-frame clones and misses some; the assay was immunoSEQ multiplex PCR. Found here are 400,000 or so clones, 80% to 90% of them singletons; the top ten hold 0.9% to 1.2%. The gene calls are TRBV11-2 and TRBJ2-1; D might be TRBD2 (5 bases). The sample comprised PBMCs or T cells enriched from blood (not recorded which). The sequence came from a man aged 30 to 39 who had recovered from COVID-19. The CDR3 region is CASSLEGVSYNEQFF. CDR3 DNA sequence: TGTGCCAGCAGCTTAGAGGGAGTATCCTACAATGAGCAGTTCTTC.